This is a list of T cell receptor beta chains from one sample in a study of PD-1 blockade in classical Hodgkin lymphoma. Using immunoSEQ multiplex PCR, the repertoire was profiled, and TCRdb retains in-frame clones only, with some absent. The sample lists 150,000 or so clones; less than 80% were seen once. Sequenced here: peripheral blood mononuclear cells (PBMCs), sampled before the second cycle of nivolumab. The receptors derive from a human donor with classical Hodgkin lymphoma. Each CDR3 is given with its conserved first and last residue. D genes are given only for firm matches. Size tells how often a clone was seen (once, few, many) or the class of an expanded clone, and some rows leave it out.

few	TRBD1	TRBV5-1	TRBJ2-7	CASSLGPGTGGHEQYF	TGCGCCAGCAGCTTGGGCCCCGGGACAGGGGGCCACGAGCAGTACTTC
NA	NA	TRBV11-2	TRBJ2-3	CASSLDLRGGGRTDTQYF	TGTGCCAGCAGCTTAGATCTAAGGGGCGGGGGCCGCACAGATACGCAGTATTTT
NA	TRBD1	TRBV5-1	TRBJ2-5	CASSLGQGSAQETQYF	TGCGCCAGCAGCTTGGGACAGGGATCAGCGCAAGAGACCCAGTACTTC
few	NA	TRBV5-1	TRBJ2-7	CASSTSRGQYEQYF	TGCGCCAGCAGCACTTCACGGGGTCAGTACGAGCAGTACTTC
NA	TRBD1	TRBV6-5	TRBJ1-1	CASSRGTVEAFF	TGTGCCAGCAGCCGCGGGACAGTTGAAGCTTTCTTT
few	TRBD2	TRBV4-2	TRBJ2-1	CASSHLAGDQSSYNEQFF	TGTGCCAGCAGCCACCTAGCGGGGGATCAAAGCTCCTACAATGAGCAGTTCTTC
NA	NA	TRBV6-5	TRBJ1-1	CASPRTPNTEAFF	TGTGCCAGCCCCCGGACTCCTAACACTGAAGCTTTCTTT
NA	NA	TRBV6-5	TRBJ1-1	CAGRQSFNTEAFF	TGTGCCGGCCGACAGAGCTTTAACACTGAAGCTTTCTTT
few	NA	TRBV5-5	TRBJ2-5	CASSLKERTQYF	TGTGCCAGCAGCTTGAAGGAGAGGACCCAGTACTTC
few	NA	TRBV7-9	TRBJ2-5	CASSLRDTVSGSTQYF	TGTGCCAGCAGCTTAAGGGACACGGTCTCGGGTTCGACCCAGTACTTC
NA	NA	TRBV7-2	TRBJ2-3	CASSVTGVTDTQYF	TGTGCCAGCAGCGTGACGGGAGTGACAGATACGCAGTATTTT
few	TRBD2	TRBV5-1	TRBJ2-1	CASSLGLAGGPSSYNEQFF	TGCGCCAGCAGCTTGGGACTAGCGGGAGGACCAAGCTCCTACAATGAGCAGTTCTTC
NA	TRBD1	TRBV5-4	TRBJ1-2	CASSLWTGTDYGYTF	TGTGCCAGCAGCTTGTGGACAGGGACGGACTATGGCTACACCTTC
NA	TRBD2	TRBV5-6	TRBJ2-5	CASSAWTSGRETQYF	TGTGCCAGCAGCGCATGGACTAGCGGGAGGGAGACCCAGTACTTC
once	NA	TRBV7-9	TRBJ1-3	CASSLRGSHSGNTIYF	TGTGCCAGCAGCCTTCGGGGTTCCCACTCTGGAAACACCATATATTTT
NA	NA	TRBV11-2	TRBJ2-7	CASSARTGALYEQYF	TGTGCCAGCAGCGCCCGAACAGGAGCACTGTACGAGCAGTACTTC
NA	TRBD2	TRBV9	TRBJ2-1	CASSGPLAGGPFEQFF	TGTGCCAGCAGCGGACCACTAGCGGGGGGGCCTTTTGAGCAGTTCTTC
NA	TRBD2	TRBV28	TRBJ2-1	CASSPTSGRYNEQFF	TGTGCCAGCAGTCCGACTAGCGGGAGATACAATGAGCAGTTCTTC
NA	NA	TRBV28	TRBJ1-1	CASNPPLYTEAFF	TGTGCCAGCAACCCTCCTTTATACACTGAAGCTTTCTTT
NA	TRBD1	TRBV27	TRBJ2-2	CASREGQGNTGELFF	TGTGCCAGCAGAGAAGGACAGGGGAACACCGGGGAGCTGTTTTTT
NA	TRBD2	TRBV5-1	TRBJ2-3	CASTGTSPDTQYF	TGCGCCAGCACCGGGACTAGCCCAGATACGCAGTATTTT
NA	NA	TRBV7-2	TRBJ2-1	CASSLGPRLYNEQFF	TGTGCCAGCAGCTTAGGGCCCAGACTCTACAATGAGCAGTTCTTC
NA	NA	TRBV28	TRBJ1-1	CASAGSFRREAFF	TGTGCCAGCGCCGGCAGTTTTCGAAGGGAAGCTTTCTTT
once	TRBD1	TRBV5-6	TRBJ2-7	CASSFRLGRGPGEQYF	TGTGCCAGCAGCTTCAGGTTGGGCAGGGGGCCTGGGGAGCAGTACTTC
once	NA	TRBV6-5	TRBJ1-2	CASSYSSTETNYGYTF	TGTGCCAGCAGTTACTCTTCGACAGAAACTAACTATGGCTACACCTTC
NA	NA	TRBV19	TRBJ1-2	CASSISQNYGYTF	TGTGCCAGTAGTATCTCACAGAACTATGGCTACACCTTC
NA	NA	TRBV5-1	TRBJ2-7	CASSEAYEQYF	TGCGCCAGCAGCGAGGCCTACGAGCAGTACTTC
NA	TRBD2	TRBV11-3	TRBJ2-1	CASSLGGGRRDNEQFF	TGTGCCAGCAGCTTAGGGGGCGGGAGAAGGGACAATGAGCAGTTCTTC
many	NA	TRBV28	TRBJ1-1	CASSLVGQNTEAFF	TGTGCCAGCAGTTTGGTGGGGCAGAACACTGAAGCTTTCTTT
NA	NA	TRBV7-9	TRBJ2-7	CASSPRQYSYEQYF	TGTGCCAGCAGCCCAAGACAGTACTCCTACGAGCAGTACTTC
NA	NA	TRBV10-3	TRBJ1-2	CAISETGLYGYTF	TGTGCCATCAGTGAGACAGGCCTATATGGCTACACCTTC
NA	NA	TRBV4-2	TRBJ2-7	CASSQDQGTSYEQYF	TGTGCCAGCAGCCAAGATCAGGGAACCTCCTACGAGCAGTACTTC
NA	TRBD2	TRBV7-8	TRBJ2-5	CASNSGRAPETQYF	TGTGCCAGCAATAGCGGGAGGGCCCCAGAGACCCAGTACTTC
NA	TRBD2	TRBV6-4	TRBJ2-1	CASSGLAGGGTINEQFF	TGTGCCAGCAGCGGACTAGCGGGAGGAGGTACTATCAATGAGCAGTTCTTC
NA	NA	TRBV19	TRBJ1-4	CASSLRTEPNEKLFF	TGTGCCAGTAGTTTACGGACAGAACCTAATGAAAAACTGTTTTTT
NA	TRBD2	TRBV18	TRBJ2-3	CASSPPSGGPADTQYF	TGTGCCAGCTCACCCCCTAGCGGGGGGCCCGCAGATACGCAGTATTTT
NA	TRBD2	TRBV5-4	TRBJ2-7	CASSVGGGGNYEQYF	TGTGCCAGCAGCGTAGGTGGCGGGGGGAACTACGAGCAGTACTTC
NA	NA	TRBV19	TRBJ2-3	CASSIVVGLTDTQYF	TGTGCCAGTAGTATAGTAGTGGGGCTCACAGATACGCAGTATTTT
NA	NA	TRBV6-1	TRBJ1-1	CASSLTVNTEAFF	TGTGCCAGCAGCCTAACAGTGAACACTGAAGCTTTCTTT
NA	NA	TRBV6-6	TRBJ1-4	CASTTARREEKLFF	TGTGCCAGCACCACAGCGAGACGGGAAGAAAAACTGTTTTTT
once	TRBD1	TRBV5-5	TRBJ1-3	CASSHGQGDSGNTIYF	TGTGCCAGCAGCCACGGACAGGGGGACTCTGGAAACACCATATATTTT
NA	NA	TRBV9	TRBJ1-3	CASSVLSSGNTIYF	TGTGCCAGCAGCGTACTGAGCTCTGGAAACACCATATATTTT